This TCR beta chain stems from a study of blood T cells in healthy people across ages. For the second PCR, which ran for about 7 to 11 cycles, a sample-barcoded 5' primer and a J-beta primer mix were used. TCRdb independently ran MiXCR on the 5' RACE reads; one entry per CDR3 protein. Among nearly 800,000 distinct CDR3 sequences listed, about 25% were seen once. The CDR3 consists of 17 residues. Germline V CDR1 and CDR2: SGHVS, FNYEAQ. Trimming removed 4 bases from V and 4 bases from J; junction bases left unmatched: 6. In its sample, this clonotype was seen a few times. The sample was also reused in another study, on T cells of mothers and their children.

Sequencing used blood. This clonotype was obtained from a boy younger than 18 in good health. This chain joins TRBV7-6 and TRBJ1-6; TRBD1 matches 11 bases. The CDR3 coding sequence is TGTGCCAGCAGCTCGGGGGACAGGGGGTCTTATAATTCACCCCTCCACTTT. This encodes CASSSGDRGSYNSPLHF.